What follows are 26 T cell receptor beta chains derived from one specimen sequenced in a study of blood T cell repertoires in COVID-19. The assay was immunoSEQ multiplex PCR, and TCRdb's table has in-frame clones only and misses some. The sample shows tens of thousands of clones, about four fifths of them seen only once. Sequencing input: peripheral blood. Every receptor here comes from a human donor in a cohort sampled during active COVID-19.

The CDR3 is CASSLRRGSRSYNEQFF. CDR3 sequence (DNA): TGTGCCAGCAGCTTAAGACGCGGGAGTAGGTCCTACAATGAGCAGTTCTTC. The J gene is TRBJ2-1, the V gene TRBV7-9; 7 bases are shared with TRBD2. This CDR3 comprises 17 residues. V shed 2 bases, J shed 1 base, and the junction held 8 bases outside the gene matches. Per germline, CDR1 SEHNR and CDR2 FQNEAQ (reference sequence).

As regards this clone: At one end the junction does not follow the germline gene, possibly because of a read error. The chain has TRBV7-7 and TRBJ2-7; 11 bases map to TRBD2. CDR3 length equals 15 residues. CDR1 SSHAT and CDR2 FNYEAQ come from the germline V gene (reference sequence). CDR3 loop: CASSPGTSGSYEQYF. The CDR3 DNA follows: TGTGCTAGCAGCCCCGGGACTAGCGGATCCTACGAGCAGTACTTC.

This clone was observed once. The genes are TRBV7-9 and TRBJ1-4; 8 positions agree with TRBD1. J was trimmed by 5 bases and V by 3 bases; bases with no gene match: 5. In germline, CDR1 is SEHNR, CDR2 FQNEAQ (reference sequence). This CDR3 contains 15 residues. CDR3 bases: TGTGCCAGCAGCTTTTGGACAGGGCCAAATGAAAAACTGTTTTTT. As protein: CASSFWTGPNEKLFF.

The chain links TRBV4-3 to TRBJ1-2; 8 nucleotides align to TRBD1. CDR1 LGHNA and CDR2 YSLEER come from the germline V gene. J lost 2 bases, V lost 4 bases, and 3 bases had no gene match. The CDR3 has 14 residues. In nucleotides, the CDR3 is TGCGCCAGCAGCCTCCAGGGGGCGAACTATGGCTACACCTTC. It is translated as CASSLQGANYGYTF.

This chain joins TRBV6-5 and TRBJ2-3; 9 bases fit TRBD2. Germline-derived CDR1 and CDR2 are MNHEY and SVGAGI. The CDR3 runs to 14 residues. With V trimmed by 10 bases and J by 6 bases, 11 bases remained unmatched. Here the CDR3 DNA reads TGTGCCACCCAACCTAGCGGGATGACGGATACGCAGTATTTT. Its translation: CATQPSGMTDTQYF.

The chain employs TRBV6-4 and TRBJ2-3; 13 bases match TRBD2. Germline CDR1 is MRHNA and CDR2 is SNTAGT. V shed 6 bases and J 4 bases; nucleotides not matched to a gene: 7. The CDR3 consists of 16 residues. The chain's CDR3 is CASSLGTSGNSDTQYF. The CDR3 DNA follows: TGTGCCAGCAGCCTTGGGACTAGCGGGAACTCAGATACGCAGTATTTT.

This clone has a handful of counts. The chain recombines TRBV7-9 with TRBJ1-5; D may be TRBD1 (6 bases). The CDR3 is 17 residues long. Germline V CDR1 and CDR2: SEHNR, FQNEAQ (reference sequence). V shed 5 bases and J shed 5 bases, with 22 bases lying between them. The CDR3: CASSLGRGQGLHQPQHF. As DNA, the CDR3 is TGTGCCAGCAGCCTAGGGCGGGGGCAGGGATTGCATCAGCCCCAGCATTTT.

The CDR3 sequence is CASRGGGTGGSSSYNEQFF. The CDR3 coding sequence is TGTGCCAGCAGGGGCGGCGGGACAGGGGGATCCAGCTCCTACAATGAGCAGTTCTTC. This chain links TRBV7-2 with TRBJ2-1; 11 nucleotides agree with TRBD1. The V and J ends lost 6 bases and 0 bases, in that order; junction bases with no gene match: 13. The germline V gene has CDR1 SGHTA and CDR2 FQGNSA. The CDR3 totals 19 residues.

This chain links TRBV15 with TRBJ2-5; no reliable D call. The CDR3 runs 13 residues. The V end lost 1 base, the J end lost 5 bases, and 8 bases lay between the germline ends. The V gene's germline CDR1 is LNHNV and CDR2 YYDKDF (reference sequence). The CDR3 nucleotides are TGTGCCACCAGCAGAGCTCGGAGTGAGACCCAGTACTTC. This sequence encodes CATSRARSETQYF.

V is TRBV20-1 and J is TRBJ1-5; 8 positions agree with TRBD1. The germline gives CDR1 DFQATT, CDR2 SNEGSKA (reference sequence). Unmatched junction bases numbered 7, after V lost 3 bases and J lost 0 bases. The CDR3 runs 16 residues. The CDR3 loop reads CSASAGGVYSNQPQHF. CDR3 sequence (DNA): TGCAGTGCTAGTGCAGGGGGCGTGTATAGCAATCAGCCCCAGCATTTT.

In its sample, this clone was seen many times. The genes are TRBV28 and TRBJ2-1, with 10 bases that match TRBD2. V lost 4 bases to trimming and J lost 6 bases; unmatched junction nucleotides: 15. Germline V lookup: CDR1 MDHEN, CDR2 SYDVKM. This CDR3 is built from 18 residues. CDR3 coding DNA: TGTGCCAGCAGTTCCCCAGCCCGGCTAGCGGGAGATCGCAATGAGCAGTTCTTC. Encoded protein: CASSSPARLAGDRNEQFF.

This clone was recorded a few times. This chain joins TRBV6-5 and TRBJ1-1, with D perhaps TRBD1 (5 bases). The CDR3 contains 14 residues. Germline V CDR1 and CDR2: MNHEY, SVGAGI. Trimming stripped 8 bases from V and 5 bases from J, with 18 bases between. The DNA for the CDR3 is TGTGCCAGCCGTCCTATGGGGGGTTGGACTGAAGCTTTCTTT. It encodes CASRPMGGWTEAFF.

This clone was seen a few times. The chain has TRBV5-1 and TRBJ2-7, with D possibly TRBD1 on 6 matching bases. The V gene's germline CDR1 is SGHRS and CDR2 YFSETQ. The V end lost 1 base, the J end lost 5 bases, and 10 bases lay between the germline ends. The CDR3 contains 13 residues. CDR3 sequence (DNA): TGCGCCAGCAGCTTGACAGGGTCGGACGAGCAGTACTTC. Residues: CASSLTGSDEQYF.

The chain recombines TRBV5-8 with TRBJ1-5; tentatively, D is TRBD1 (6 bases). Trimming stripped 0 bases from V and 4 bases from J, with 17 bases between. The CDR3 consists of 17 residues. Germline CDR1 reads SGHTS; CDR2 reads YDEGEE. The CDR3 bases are TGTGCCAGCAGCTTGGAGTTAGGGGGGGGCAATAATCAGCCCCAGCATTTT. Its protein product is CASSLELGGGNNQPQHF.

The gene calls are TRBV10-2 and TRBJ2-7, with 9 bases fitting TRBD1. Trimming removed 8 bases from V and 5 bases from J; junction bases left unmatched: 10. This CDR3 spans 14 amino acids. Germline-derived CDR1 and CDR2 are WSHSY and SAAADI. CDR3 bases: TGCGCCAGCCTAAAACCACAGGGGGCCCACGAGCAGTACTTC. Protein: CASLKPQGAHEQYF.

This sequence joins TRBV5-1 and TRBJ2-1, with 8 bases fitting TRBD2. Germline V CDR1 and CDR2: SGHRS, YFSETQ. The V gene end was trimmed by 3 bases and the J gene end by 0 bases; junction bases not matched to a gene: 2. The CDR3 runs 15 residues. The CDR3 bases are TGCGCCAGCAGCTGGCGGGAGGCCTCCTACAATGAGCAGTTCTTC. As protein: CASSWREASYNEQFF.

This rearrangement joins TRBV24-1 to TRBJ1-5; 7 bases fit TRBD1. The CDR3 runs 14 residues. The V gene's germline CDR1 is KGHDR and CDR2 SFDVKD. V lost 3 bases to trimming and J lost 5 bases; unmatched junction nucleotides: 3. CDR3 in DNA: TGTGCCACCAGTGATACAGACAGGGATCAGCCCCAGCATTTT. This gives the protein CATSDTDRDQPQHF.

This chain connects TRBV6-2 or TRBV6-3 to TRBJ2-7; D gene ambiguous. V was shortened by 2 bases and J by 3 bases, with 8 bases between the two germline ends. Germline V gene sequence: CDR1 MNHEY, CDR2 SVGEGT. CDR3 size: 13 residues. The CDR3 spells CASSYHYYYEQYF. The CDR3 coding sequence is TGTGCCAGCAGTTACCACTATTACTACGAGCAGTACTTC.

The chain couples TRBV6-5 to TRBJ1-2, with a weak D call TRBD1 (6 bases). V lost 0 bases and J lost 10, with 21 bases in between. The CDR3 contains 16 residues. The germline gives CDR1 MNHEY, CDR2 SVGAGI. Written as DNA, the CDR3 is TGTGCCAGCAGTTACTCGATCGTTCCACAGGGTGGAGTCTACACCTTC. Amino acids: CASSYSIVPQGGVYTF.

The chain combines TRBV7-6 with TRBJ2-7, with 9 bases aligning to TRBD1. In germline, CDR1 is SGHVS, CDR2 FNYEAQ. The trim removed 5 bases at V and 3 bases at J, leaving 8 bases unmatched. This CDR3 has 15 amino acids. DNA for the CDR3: TGTGCCAGCAGCAAACAGGGGGCCAAGGACTACGAGCAGTACTTC. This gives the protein CASSKQGAKDYEQYF.

The CDR3 sequence: CSASRAGGSTDTQYF. The CDR3 DNA reads TGCAGTGCTAGTAGGGCGGGAGGAAGCACAGATACGCAGTATTTT. V gene TRBV20-1 combines with J gene TRBJ2-3, with 8 bases that match TRBD2. Germline assignment: CDR1 DFQATT and CDR2 SNEGSKA (reference sequence). The ends lost 3 bases at V and 0 bases at J; junction bases unmatched: 5. The CDR3 extends over 15 amino acids.

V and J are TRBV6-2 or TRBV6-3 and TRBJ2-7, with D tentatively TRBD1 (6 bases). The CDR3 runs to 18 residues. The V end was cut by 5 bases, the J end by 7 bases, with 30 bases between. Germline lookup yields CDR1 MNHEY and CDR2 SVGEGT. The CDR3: CASSLYLARTGLTGEQYF. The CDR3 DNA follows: TGTGCCAGCAGTCTATATCTCGCTAGGACCGGGCTTACAGGGGAGCAGTACTTC.

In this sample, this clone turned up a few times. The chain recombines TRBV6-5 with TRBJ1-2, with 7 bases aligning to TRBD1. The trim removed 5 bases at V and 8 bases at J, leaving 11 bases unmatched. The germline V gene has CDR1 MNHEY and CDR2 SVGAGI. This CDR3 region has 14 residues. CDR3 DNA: TGTGCCAGCAGTCGACAGGGATTGGGTGGCGGCTACACCTTC. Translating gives CASSRQGLGGGYTF.

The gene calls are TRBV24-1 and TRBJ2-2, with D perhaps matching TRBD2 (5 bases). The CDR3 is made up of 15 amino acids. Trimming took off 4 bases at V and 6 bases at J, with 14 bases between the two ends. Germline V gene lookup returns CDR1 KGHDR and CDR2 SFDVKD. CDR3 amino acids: CATSDARIAPGELFF. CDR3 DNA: TGTGCCACCAGTGACGCTCGAATAGCGCCCGGGGAGCTGTTTTTT.

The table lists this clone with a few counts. The CDR3 nucleotides are TGTGCCAGCAGCCAACTTGTAGGGAGAAATGAGCAGTTCTTC. It encodes CASSQLVGRNEQFF. The chain couples TRBV3-1 (or the pseudogene TRBV3-2) to TRBJ2-1, with TRBD2 as a possible D gene (5 bases). V was shortened by 2 bases and J by 7 bases, with 12 bases between the two germline ends. Per the germline V gene, CDR1 is LGHDT and CDR2 is YNNKEL (reference sequence). CDR3 length equals 14 residues.

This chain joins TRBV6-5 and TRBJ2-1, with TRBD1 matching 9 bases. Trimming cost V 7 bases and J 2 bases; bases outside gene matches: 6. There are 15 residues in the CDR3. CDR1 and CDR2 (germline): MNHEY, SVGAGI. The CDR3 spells CASTPGQGPYNEQFF. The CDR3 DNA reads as TGTGCCAGCACCCCGGGACAGGGACCCTACAATGAGCAGTTCTTC.